This TCR beta chain was sequenced in a study of T cell responses to AZD1222 COVID-19 vaccine. Here immunoSEQ multiplex PCR was the method, and the copy in TCRdb shows in-frame clones only, minus some. The table includes about 100,000 clones, 91% detected once. Findings and limits, study-wide: At 160-218 and 743-854, vaccine-associated CD4 TCRs were dominant, and they spanned spike. Baseline seropositives among AZD1222 recipients totaled only 5 to 7. Nearly half of spike-specific TCRs reportedly target variant regions that are unmutated in the B.1.351 and B.1.1.7 variants.

In germline, CDR1 is SGHVS, CDR2 FQNEAQ. Trimming removed 0 bases from V and 7 bases from J; junction bases left unmatched: 5. CDR3 length: 15 amino acids. A word on this clone: No antigen is known for it.

The sequence came from an adult who received the AZD1222 COVID-19 vaccine. The specimen comprised peripheral blood, sampled 28 days after the second AZD1222 dose. The chain couples TRBV7-8 to TRBJ1-1; TRBD1 matches 10 bases. The CDR3 region is CASSLATGGSYEAFF. In nucleotides, the CDR3 is TGTGCCAGCAGCTTAGCGACAGGGGGCTCGTATGAAGCTTTCTTT.